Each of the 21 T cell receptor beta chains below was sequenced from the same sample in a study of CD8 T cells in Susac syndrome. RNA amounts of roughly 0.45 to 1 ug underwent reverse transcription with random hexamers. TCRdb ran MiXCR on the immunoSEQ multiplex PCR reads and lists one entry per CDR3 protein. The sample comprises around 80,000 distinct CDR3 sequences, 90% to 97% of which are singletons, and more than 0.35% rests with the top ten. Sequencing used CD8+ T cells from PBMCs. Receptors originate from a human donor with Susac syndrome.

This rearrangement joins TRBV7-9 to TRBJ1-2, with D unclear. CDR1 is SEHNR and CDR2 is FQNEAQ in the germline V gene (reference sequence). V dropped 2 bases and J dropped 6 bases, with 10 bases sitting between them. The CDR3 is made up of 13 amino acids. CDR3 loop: CASSLLIENGYTF. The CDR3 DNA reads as TGTGCCAGCAGCTTATTGATAGAAAATGGCTACACCTTC.

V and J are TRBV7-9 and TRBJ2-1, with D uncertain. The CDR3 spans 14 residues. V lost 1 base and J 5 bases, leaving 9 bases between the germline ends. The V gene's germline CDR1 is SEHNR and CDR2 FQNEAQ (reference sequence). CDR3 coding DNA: TGTGCCAGCAGCTTAGTGGTGGGGAACAATGAGCAGTTCTTC. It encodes CASSLVVGNNEQFF.

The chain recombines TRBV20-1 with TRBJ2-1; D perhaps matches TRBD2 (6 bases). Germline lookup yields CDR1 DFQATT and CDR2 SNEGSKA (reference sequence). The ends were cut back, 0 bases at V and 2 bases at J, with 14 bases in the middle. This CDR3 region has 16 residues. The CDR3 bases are TGCAGTGCTAGAGACGAAGCGGGTGCCCCCTACAATGAGCAGTTCTTC. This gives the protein CSARDEAGAPYNEQFF.

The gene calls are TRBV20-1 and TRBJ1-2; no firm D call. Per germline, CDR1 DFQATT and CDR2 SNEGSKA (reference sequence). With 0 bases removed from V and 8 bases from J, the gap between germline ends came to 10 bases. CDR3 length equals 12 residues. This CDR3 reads CSARDQIPGYTF. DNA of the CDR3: TGCAGTGCTAGAGATCAGATCCCAGGCTACACCTTC.

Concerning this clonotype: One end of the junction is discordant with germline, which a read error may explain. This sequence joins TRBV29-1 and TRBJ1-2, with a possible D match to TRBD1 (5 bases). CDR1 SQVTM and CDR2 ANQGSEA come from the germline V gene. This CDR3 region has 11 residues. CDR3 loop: CSVEGDYGYTF. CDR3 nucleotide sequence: TGCAGCGTCGAAGGGGACTATGGCTACACCTTC.

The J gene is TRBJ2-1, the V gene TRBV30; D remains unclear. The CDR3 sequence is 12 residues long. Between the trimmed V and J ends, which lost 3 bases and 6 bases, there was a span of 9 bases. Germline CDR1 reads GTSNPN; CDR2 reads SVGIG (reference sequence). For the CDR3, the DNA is TGTGCCTGGAGCTCCAGCCGCAATGAGCAGTTCTTC. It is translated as CAWSSSRNEQFF. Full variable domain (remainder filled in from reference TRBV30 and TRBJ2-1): SQTIHQWPATLVQPVGSPLSLECTVEGTSNPNLYWYRQAAGRGLQLLFYSVGIGQISSEVPQNLSASRPQDRQFILSSKKLLLSDSGFYLCAWSSSRNEQFFGPGTRLTVL.

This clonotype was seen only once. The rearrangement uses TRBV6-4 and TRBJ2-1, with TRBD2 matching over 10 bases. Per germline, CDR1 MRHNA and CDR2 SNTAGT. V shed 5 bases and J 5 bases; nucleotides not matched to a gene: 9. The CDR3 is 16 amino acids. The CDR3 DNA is TGTGCCAGCAGTCTCCCCGGGACTAGCGCAAACAATGAGCAGTTCTTC. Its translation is CASSLPGTSANNEQFF.

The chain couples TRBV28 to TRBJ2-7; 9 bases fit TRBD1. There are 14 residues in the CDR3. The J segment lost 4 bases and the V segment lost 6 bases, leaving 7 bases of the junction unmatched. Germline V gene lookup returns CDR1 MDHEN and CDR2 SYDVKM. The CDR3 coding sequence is TGTGCCAGCAGGATGGACAGGGGAGGATACGAGCAGTACTTC. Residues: CASRMDRGGYEQYF.

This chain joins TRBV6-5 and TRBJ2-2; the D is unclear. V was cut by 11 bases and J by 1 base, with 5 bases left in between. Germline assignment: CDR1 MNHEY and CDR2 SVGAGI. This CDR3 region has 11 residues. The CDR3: CAVGNTGELFF. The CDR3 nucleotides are TGTGCCGTAGGGAACACCGGGGAGCTGTTTTTT.

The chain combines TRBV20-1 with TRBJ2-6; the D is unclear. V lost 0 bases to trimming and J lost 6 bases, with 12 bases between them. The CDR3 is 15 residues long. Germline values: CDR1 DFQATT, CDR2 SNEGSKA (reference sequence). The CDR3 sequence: CSAREWQLLANVLTF. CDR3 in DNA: TGCAGTGCTAGAGAGTGGCAACTTTTGGCCAACGTCCTGACTTTC.

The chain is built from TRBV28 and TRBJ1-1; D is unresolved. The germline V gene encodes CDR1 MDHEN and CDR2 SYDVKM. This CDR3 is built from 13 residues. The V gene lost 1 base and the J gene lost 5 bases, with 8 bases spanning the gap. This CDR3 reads CASSLFMRTEAFF. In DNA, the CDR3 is TGTGCCAGCAGTTTATTTATGAGGACTGAAGCTTTCTTT.

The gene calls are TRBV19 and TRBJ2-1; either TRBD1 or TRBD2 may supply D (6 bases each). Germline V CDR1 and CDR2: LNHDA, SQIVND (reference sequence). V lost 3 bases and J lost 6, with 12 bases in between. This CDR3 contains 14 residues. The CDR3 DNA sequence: TGTGCCAGTAGTATCGGGGGCCACTTCAATGAGCAGTTCTTC. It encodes CASSIGGHFNEQFF.

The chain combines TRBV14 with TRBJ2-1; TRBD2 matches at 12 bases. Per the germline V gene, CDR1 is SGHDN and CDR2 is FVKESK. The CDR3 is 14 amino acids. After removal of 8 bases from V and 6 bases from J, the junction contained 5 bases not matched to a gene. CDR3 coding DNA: TGTGCCAGCTCCGGACTAGCGGGGAGCAATGAGCAGTTCTTC. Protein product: CASSGLAGSNEQFF.

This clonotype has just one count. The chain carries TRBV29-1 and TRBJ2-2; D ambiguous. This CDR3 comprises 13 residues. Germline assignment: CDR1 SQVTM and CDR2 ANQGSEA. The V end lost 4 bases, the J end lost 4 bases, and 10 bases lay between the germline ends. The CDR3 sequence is CSVVGRRTGELFF. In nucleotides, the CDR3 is TGCAGCGTTGTGGGCAGACGCACCGGGGAGCTGTTTTTT.

The CDR3 is CASRQSGGVQPQHF. The CDR3 coding sequence is TGTGCCAGCAGGCAAAGCGGGGGCGTTCAGCCCCAGCATTTT. The rearrangement links TRBV28 to TRBJ1-5; tentatively, D is TRBD1 (6 bases). Germline V CDR1 and CDR2: MDHEN, SYDVKM. Trimming left V 6 bases short and J 6 bases short, with 15 bases between. The length of the CDR3 is 14 residues.

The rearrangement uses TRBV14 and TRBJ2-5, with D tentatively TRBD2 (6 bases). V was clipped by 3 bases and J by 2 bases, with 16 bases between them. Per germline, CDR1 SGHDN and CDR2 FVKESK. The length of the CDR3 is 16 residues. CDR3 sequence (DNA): TGTGCCAGCAGCCAGGGGTGGGGAGGTGGACAAGAGACCCAGTACTTC. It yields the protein CASSQGWGGGQETQYF.

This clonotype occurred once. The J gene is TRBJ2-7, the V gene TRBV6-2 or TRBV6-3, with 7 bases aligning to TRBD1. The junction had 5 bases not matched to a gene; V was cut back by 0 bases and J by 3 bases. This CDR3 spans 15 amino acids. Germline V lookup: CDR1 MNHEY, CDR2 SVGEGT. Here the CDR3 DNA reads TGTGCCAGCAGTTACTCGAAACAGGGGAGCTACGAGCAGTACGTC. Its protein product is CASSYSKQGSYEQYV.

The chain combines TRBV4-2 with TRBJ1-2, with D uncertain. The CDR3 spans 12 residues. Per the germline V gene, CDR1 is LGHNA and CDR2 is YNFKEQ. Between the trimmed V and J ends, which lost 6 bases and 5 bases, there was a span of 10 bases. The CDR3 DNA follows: TGTGCCAGCAGTAGCGGCCCGTATGGCTACACCTTC. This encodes CASSSGPYGYTF.

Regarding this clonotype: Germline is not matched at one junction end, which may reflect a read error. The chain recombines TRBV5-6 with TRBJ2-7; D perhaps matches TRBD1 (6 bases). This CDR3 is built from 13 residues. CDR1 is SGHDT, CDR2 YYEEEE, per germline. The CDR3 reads CATSPWAGDEQYF. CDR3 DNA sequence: TGTGCCACCAGCCCCTGGGCAGGGGACGAGCAGTACTTC.

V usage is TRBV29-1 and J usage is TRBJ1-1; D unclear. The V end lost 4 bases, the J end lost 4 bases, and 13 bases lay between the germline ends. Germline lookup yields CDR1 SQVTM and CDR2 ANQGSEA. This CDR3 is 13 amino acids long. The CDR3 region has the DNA TGCAGCGTTGTTCCTTCGCGAGGCACTGAAGCTTTCTTT. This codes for CSVVPSRGTEAFF.

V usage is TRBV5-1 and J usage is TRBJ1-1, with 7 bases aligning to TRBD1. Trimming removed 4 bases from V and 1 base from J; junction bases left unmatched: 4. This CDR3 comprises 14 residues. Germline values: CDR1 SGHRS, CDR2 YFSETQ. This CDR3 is CASSLRDRNTEAFF. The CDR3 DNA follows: TGCGCCAGCAGCCTCCGGGACAGGAACACTGAAGCTTTCTTT.